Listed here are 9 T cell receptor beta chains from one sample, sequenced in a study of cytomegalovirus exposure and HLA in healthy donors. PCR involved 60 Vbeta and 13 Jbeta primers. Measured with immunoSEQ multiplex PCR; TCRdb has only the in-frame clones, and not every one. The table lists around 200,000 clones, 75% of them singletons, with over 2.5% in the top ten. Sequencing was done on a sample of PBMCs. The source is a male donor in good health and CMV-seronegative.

Here the CDR3 reads CASSFRLASYNEQFF. The CDR3 DNA reads as TGTGCCAGCTCATTTAGACTAGCCTCCTACAATGAGCAGTTCTTC. This chain uses TRBV18 with TRBJ2-1; 7 nucleotides align to TRBD2. CDR1 and CDR2 from the germline V gene are KGHSH and LQKENI. The CDR3 length is 15 residues. Germline trimming cut 5 bases from V and 0 bases from J; bases unmatched to any gene: 4. The full variable domain, rest sourced from reference TRBV18 and TRBJ2-1, is NAGVMQNPRHLVRRRGQEARLRCSPMKGHSHVYWYRQLPEEGLKFMVYLQKENIIDESGMPKERFSAEFPKEGPSILRIQQVVRGDSAAYFCASSFRLASYNEQFFGPGTRLTVL.

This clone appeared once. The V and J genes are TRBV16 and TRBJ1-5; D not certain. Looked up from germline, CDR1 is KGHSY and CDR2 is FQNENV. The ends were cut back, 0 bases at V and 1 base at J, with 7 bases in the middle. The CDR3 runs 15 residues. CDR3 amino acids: CASSQSGRSNQPQHF. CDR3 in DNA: TGTGCCAGCAGCCAATCTGGGAGAAGCAATCAGCCCCAGCATTTT.

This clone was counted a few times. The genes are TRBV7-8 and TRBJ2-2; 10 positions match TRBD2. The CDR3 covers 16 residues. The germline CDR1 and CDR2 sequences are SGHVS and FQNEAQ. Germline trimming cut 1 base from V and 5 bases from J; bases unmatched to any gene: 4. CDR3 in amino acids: CASSLGLLAGTGELFF. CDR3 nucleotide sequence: TGTGCCAGCAGCTTAGGTCTACTAGCGGGAACCGGGGAGCTGTTTTTT.

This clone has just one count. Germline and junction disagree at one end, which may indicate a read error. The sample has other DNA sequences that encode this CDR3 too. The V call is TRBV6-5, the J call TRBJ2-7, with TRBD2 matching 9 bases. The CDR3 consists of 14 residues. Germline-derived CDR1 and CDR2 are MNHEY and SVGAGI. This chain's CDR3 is CASRPGTSILEQYF. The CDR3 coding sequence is TGTGCCAGCAGACCCGGGACTAGCATCCTCGAGCAATACTTC.

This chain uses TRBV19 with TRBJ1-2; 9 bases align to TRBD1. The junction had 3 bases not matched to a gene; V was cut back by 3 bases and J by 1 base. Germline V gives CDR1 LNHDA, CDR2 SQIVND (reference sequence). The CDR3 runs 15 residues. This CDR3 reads CASSISTGGNYGYTF. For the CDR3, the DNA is TGTGCCAGTAGTATTTCGACAGGGGGTAACTATGGCTACACCTTC.

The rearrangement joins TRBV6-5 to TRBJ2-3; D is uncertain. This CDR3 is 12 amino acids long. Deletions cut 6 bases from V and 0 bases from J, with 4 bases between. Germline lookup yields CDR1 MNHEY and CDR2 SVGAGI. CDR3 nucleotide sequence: TGTGCCAGCAGCCTTAGCACAGATACGCAGTATTTT. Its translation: CASSLSTDTQYF.

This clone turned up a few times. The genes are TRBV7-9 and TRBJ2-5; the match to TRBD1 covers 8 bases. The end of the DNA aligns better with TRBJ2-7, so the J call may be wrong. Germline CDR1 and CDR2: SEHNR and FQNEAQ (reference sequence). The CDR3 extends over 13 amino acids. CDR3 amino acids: CASGRTGGYEQYF. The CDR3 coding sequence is TGTGCCAGCGGAAGAACAGGGGGCTACGAGCAGTACTTC.

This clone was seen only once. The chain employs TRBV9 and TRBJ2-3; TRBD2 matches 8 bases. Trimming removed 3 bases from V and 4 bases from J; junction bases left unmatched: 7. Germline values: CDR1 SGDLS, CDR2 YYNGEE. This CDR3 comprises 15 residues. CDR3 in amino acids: CASSGAGGGADTQYF. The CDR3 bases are TGTGCCAGCAGCGGGGCGGGAGGTGGGGCAGATACGCAGTATTTT.

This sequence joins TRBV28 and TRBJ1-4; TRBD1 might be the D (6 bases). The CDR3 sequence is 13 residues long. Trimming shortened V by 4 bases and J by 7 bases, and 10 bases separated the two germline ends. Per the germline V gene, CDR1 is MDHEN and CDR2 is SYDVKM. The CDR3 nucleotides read TGTGCCAGCAGTTGGGGGACAACTGAAAAACTGTTTTTT. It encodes CASSWGTTEKLFF.